The clone carrying this TCR beta chain has at least ten counts. No antigen is known for it. Sequencing was performed with immunoSEQ multiplex PCR; in TCRdb, only in-frame clones are kept and a portion is missing. This sample comprises approximately 13,000 clones, none seen once only. A marrow graft followed busulfan-fludarabine conditioning, with cyclophosphamide on days +3 and +4. The data derive from a study of T cells after posttransplantation cyclophosphamide. Study outcomes and limitations: TRB clonality was highly associated with recipient CMV seropositivity and reactivation. TRB overlap between skin or GI tissue T cells and blood was limited. Later post-transplant blood repertoires were often dominated by donor CD8+ memory clones.

The CDR3 length is 15 residues. The V end lost 2 bases, the J end lost 2 bases, and 12 bases lay between the germline ends. Germline V gene data show CDR1 as SGHNT and CDR2 as YENEEA. The source material was PBMCs, sampled after allogeneic stem cell transplant with posttransplant cyclophosphamide. The TCR originated in a female patient aged 40-50 years who received an allogeneic stem cell transplant from an unrelated donor, was CMV-positive, and had acute GVHD only. Some of the T cells might come from the graft donor. The genes are TRBV11-3 and TRBJ2-5; the D gene is possibly TRBD2 (6 bases). CDR3 amino acids: CASSLLPGEQETQYF. As DNA, the CDR3 is TGTGCCAGCAGCTTACTCCCGGGGGAGCAAGAGACCCAGTACTTC.